This TCR beta chain is from a study of CD8 T cells in ankylosing spondylitis (dated by TCRdb to about 2017). Looking at the study overall: The study set out to find disease-linked TCR variants by profiling T cell receptor beta repertoires in ankylosing spondylitis patients and healthy donors. The full study cohort comprised around 23 ankylosing spondylitis patients and around 100 healthy donors. Peripheral blood samples were taken, and synovial fluid was additionally collected from ankylosing spondylitis patients.

The instrument was an Illumina HiSeq 2500. Quantitative 5'-RACE with molecular barcodes was used to prepare TCR beta libraries. The source study handled its data this way. A new computational method, built on a probabilistic model of VDJ rearrangement, was used to identify disease-linked TCR variants. TCRdb took the public reads, trimmed them with fastp at Q25, ran MiXCR for clone calling and kept in-frame beta chains. Identical CDR3 proteins give one entry, which carries the most common genes and DNA. The V and J calls shown here were made by TCRdb, not taken from the authors' results. The sample data list 150,000 to 200,000 distinct CDR3 sequences, and 11% of these were observed just once. Together, the top ten hold approximately 32% of the sample. The CDR3 starts with the cysteine, ends with the phenylalanine, and has 15 residues. Solely the CDR3 DNA is kept, with 45 bases framed from the first base. The germline V gene provides CDR1 MNHNS and CDR2 SASEGT.

Study-level results and caveats: Some motif variants were previously reported in synovial fluid and blood of reactive arthritis patients, suggesting common disease-initiation mechanisms. The disease-linked clones showed a CD8+ phenotype and occurred at relatively low frequencies in peripheral blood. The disease-linked clones were reported as significantly enriched in matched synovial fluid samples from ankylosing spondylitis patients. Blood from ankylosing spondylitis patients appeared to be characterized by a TCR beta motif made up of about 8 highly homologous amino acid variants.

This clonotype has a handful of counts. It has no known antigen specificity. One junction end does not reproduce the germline sequence, and a read error may be involved. The sequenced sample consisted of blood, either unsorted or a sorted T cell fraction (not recorded which). The sequence links TRBV6-1 to TRBJ2-3, with TRBD2 identical over 8 junction bases. This clonotype was sampled from a male donor with ankylosing spondylitis or in good health (not recorded which). The DNA is TGTGCCAGCAGGGAAGCGGGAGCCCAAAAGGCGACGCAGTATTTT. This codes for CASREAGAQKATQYF.